This T cell receptor beta chain came from a study of shared clonotypes between healthy human individuals. Turning to the study itself: CD4 naive and CD4 memory each took three plates per donor, while CD8 naive took two and CD8 memory one.

Trimming removed 1 base at V and 2 bases at J, with 12 bases between. The CDR3 consists of 16 residues. Germline lookup yields CDR1 SGHTA and CDR2 FQGNSA. Profiled with immunoSEQ multiplex PCR; TCRdb holds only in-frame clones, not every one. The data hold some 2,500,000 clones, with roughly 92% observed a single time. Negatively enriched CD4+ T cells were divided by CD45RA into naive and memory. The chain has TRBV7-2 and TRBJ1-5; tentatively, D is TRBD1 (6 bases). The sequencing input was naive CD4+ T cells from PBMCs. Stated subset: CD45RA+ positively selected. The sequence was obtained from a man between 18 and 35 years old in good health. Some clones in this sample may be carry-over from other donors' samples. CDR3 residues: CASSLESGAGNQPQHF. The CDR3 bases are TGTGCCAGCAGCTTAGAGTCGGGGGCCGGCAATCAGCCCCAGCATTTT. The full variable domain, in which reference TRBV7-2 and TRBJ1-5 provide the parts outside the CDR3, is GAGVSQSPSNKVTEKGKDVELRCDPISGHTALYWYRQSLGQGLEFLIYFQGNSAPDKSGLPSDRFSAERTGGSVSTLTIQRTQQEDSAVYLCASSLESGAGNQPQHFGDGTRLSIL.